This TCR beta chain came from a study of T cells in Graves' hyperthyroidism and ophthalmopathy. Study-level results: Most clonotypes expanded in the thyroid (above 0.001) were also present in blood. Ophthalmopathy, which appeared later, was predicted by the model a median 6.5 months before onset.

Amplified regions were TCR beta CDR3 sequences from RNA transcripts. RT-PCR in the first round (using the HTBI primer set) targeted the TCR CDR3. Via MiXCR, TCRdb re-called the multiplex PCR reads, giving one row per CDR3 protein. This sample has fewer than 600,000 distinct CDR3 sequences, with 12% to 15% found just once. Regarding this clonotype: No antigen is known for it.

Sequenced material: blood. The sequence was collected from a woman in her thirties or forties with Graves' hyperthyroidism.

The CDR3 coding sequence is TGTGCCAGTAGTGAACTCGTAGGTTATTCAGATACGCAGTATTTT. Protein product: CASSELVGYSDTQYF. This chain uses TRBV19 with TRBJ2-3; D call uncertain. CDR1 LNHDA and CDR2 SQIVND come from the germline V gene (reference sequence). CDR3 length: 15 amino acids. Between the trimmed V and J ends, which lost 5 bases and 4 bases, there was a span of 16 bases.